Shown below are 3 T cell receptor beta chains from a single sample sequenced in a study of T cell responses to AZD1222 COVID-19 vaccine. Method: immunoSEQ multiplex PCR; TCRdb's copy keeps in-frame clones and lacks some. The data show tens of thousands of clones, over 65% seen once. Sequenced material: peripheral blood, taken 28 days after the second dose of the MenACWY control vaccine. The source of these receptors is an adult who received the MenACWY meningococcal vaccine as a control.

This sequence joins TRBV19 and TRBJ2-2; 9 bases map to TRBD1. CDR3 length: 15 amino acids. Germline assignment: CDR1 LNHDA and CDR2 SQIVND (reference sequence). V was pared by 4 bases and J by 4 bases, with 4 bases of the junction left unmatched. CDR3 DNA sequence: TGTGCCAGTAGTACCGGACAGGGGAGCACCGGGGAGCTGTTTTTT. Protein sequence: CASSTGQGSTGELFF.

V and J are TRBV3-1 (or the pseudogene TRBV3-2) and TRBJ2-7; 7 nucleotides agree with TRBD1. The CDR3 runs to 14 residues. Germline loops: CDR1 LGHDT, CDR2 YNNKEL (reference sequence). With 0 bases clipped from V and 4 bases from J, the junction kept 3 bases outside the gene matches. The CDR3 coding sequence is TGTGCCAGCAGCCAAGATAGGGGGCCATACGAGCAGTACTTC. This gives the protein CASSQDRGPYEQYF.

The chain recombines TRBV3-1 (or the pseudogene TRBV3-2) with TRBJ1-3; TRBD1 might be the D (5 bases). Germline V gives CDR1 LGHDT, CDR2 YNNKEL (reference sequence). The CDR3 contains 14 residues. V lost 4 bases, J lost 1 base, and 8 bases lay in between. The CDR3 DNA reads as TGTGCCAGCAGCCTGACAGTATCTGGAAACACCATATATTTT. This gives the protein CASSLTVSGNTIYF.